The 10 T cell receptor beta chains reported below all come from one sample, sequenced in a study of CD8 T cells in Susac syndrome. Random hexamers were used to reverse transcribe an amount of roughly 0.45 to 1 ug RNA. TCRdb reprocessed the immunoSEQ multiplex PCR reads via MiXCR and lists one record per CDR3 protein. The repertoire includes 140,000 to 150,000 distinct CDR3 sequences, 95% of them detected once, and less than 0.085% sits in the top ten. The specimen sequenced was CD4+ T cells from PBMCs. The receptor set was obtained from a human donor with Susac syndrome.

The chain uses TRBV28 and TRBJ2-3, with D hard to call. CDR1 is MDHEN and CDR2 is SYDVKM in the germline V gene. The ends were cut back, 11 bases at V and 0 bases at J, with 12 bases in the middle. The CDR3 totals 13 residues. CDR3 nucleotide sequence: TGTGCCTCCAAGGGTAGTAGCACAGATACGCAGTATTTT. It is translated as CASKGSSTDTQYF.

This chain links TRBV12-3 or TRBV12-4 with TRBJ1-1, with D perhaps matching TRBD1 (5 bases). V lost 1 base, J lost 5 bases, and 8 bases lay in between. This CDR3 is built from 13 residues. The CDR3 is CASSLEGFTEAFF. Written as DNA, the CDR3 is TGTGCCAGCAGTTTAGAGGGGTTTACTGAAGCTTTCTTT.

As DNA, the CDR3 is TGCAGCGCCGGGGCCCCCCCGAGGAGCACAGATACGCAGTATTTT. Amino acids: CSAGAPPRSTDTQYF. The V gene is TRBV29-1, the J gene TRBJ2-3, with D possibly called TRBD1 or TRBD2 (5 bases each). This CDR3 contains 15 residues. Trimming removed 7 bases from V and 0 bases from J, with 17 bases in between. The germline gives CDR1 SQVTM, CDR2 ANQGSEA.

The CDR3, as DNA: TGTGCCAGCAGCAAGGACCGCCAGAACACTGAAGCTTTCTTT. Its protein product is CASSKDRQNTEAFF. The chain has TRBV21-1 and TRBJ1-1. TRBV21-1 is listed as a pseudogene. CDR3 length: 14 residues.

V usage is TRBV10-3 and J usage is TRBJ2-3, with 7 bases identical to TRBD2. Trimming took 1 base from V and 2 from J; bases not matched to a gene: 3. The germline CDR1 and CDR2 sequences are ENHRY and SYGVKD. The CDR3 loop spans 15 amino acids. The CDR3 nucleotides are TGTGCCATCAGTGAGTGGGGAGGGACCACAGATACGCAGTATTTT. It translates to CAISEWGGTTDTQYF.

The chain links TRBV4-1 to TRBJ2-2; D remains ambiguous. From germline, CDR1 is MGHRA and CDR2 YSYEKL. The germline V and J ends were trimmed by 1 base and 3 bases, with 6 bases remaining between them. The CDR3 runs to 14 residues. The CDR3 DNA reads as TGCGCCAGCAGCCAAGTAGGCTACACCGGGGAGCTGTTTTTT. Translation gives CASSQVGYTGELFF.

The chain couples TRBV5-1 to TRBJ2-7; D is tentatively TRBD1 or TRBD2 (5 bases each). This CDR3 is built from 13 residues. V gave up 4 bases and J gave up 7 bases, with 15 bases separating them. Germline V lookup: CDR1 SGHRS, CDR2 YFSETQ. The CDR3 DNA sequence: TGCGCCAGCAGCCTCACCTTCGAGGGGGAGCAGTACTTC. Amino acid sequence: CASSLTFEGEQYF.

This chain connects TRBV7-2 to TRBJ2-7; 12 bases align to TRBD2. Germline V lookup: CDR1 SGHTA, CDR2 FQGNSA. With 6 bases clipped from V and 3 bases from J, the junction kept 6 bases outside the gene matches. This CDR3 comprises 15 residues. CDR3 DNA: TGTGCCAGCAGTCCCACTAGCGGGAGGAGCTACGAGCAGTACTTC. Its protein is CASSPTSGRSYEQYF.

The V and J genes are TRBV12-3 or TRBV12-4 and TRBJ1-5, with D possibly matching TRBD1 (6 bases). The CDR3 consists of 15 residues. The ends were cut back, 6 bases at V and 6 bases at J, with 18 bases in the middle. For the CDR3, the DNA is TGTGCCAGCAGATCCGGGACAAGGGGTGGTCAGCCCCAGCATTTT. As protein: CASRSGTRGGQPQHF.

J is TRBJ1-1 and V is TRBV28; the D is unclear. V was pared by 3 bases and J by 0 bases, with 8 bases between. Per the germline V gene, CDR1 is MDHEN and CDR2 is SYDVKM. The CDR3 length is 14 residues. CDR3 protein: CASSFDTLNTEAFF. CDR3 bases: TGTGCCAGCAGTTTCGACACTTTGAACACTGAAGCTTTCTTT.